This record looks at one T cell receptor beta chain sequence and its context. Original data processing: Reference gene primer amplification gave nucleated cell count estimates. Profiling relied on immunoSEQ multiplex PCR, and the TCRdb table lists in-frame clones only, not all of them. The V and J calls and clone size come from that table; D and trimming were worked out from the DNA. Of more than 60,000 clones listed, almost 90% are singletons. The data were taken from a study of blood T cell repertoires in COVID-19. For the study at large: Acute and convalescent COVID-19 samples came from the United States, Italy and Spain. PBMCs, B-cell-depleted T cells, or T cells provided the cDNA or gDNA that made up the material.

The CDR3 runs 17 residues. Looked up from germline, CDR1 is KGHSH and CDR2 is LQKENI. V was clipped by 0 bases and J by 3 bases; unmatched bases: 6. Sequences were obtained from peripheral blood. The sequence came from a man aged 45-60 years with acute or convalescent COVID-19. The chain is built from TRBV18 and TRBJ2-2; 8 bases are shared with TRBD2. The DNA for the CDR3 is TGTGCCAGCTCACCACCGCGACTAGCGCAGGACACCGGGGAGCTGTTTTTT. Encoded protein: CASSPPRLAQDTGELFF. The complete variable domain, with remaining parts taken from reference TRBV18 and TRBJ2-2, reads NAGVMQNPRHLVRRRGQEARLRCSPMKGHSHVYWYRQLPEEGLKFMVYLQKENIIDESGMPKERFSAEFPKEGPSILRIQQVVRGDSAAYFCASSPPRLAQDTGELFFGEGSRLTVL.